Shown below are 21 T cell receptor beta chains from a single sample sequenced in a study of shared clonotypes between healthy human individuals (dated by TCRdb to about 2020). Libraries were prepared through the immunoSEQ multiplex PCR assay. TCRdb obtained this table from immuneACCESS and retained in-frame rearrangements with V and J assigned. These tables miss some clones; where compared with another copy, unresolved V genes account for less than half of the shortfall, and the remainder is unexplained. The sample has about 480,000 clones on record, 70% to 80% of them singletons. The ten largest account for 10% to 15% of the sample. The specimen sequenced was PBMCs. The receptors originated from a middle-aged woman in good health. Some clones in this sample may be carry-over from other donors' samples.

This chain's CDR3 is CASSRGDTQYF. CDR3 coding DNA: TGTGCCAGCAGTAGGGGGGATACGCAGTATTTT. The chain is built from TRBV28 and TRBJ2-3; tentative D call: TRBD1 (6 bases). The germline CDR1 and CDR2 sequences are MDHEN and SYDVKM. This CDR3 contains 11 residues. Trimming shortened V by 5 bases and J by 6 bases, and 6 bases separated the two germline ends.

In its sample, this clone was seen a few times. The chain uses TRBV6-1 and TRBJ1-6; possibly TRBD1 for D (6 bases). Trimming cost V 4 bases and J 9 bases, with 16 bases left between them. From germline, CDR1 is MNHNS and CDR2 SASEGT. This CDR3 contains 15 residues. CDR3 in amino acids: CASSAGDGTSSPLHF. CDR3 bases: TGTGCCAGCAGTGCAGGGGACGGCACCTCTTCACCCCTCCACTTT.

Regarding this clone: This may be a read error, as it is one base from a much larger clone. The chain has TRBV7-2 and TRBJ1-5; TRBD1 is a possible D gene (6 bases). The CDR3 loop spans 13 amino acids. The germline gives CDR1 SGHTA, CDR2 FQGNSA. Trimming pared 5 bases from V and 4 bases from J, leaving 9 bases between. Here the CDR3 reads CASSVTGNQPQHF. The CDR3 DNA sequence: TGTGCCAGCAGCGTGACAGGAAATCAGCCCCAGCATTTT. The variable domain in full, completed from reference TRBV7-2 and TRBJ1-5, reads GAGVSQSPSNKVTEKGKDVELRCDPISGHTALYWYRQSLGQGLEFLIYFQGNSAPDKSGLPSDRFSAERTGGSVSTLTIQRTQQEDSAVYLCASSVTGNQPQHFGDGTRLSIL.

This clone has just a few counts. The chain uses TRBV7-9 and TRBJ1-3; TRBD1 is a possible D gene (6 bases). The germline V and J ends were trimmed by 5 bases and 4 bases, with 18 bases remaining between them. The V gene's germline CDR1 is SEHNR and CDR2 FQNEAQ (reference sequence). There are 16 residues in the CDR3. The CDR3 here is CASSRGGQTIGNTIYF. CDR3 DNA sequence: TGTGCCAGCAGCCGCGGGGGGCAGACTATCGGAAACACCATATATTTT. The whole variable domain, remainder taken from reference TRBV7-9 and TRBJ1-3, is DTGVSQNPRHKITKRGQNVTFRCDPISEHNRLYWYRQTLGQGPEFLTYFQNEAQLEKSRLLSDRFSAERPKGSFSTLEIQRTEQGDSAMYLCASSRGGQTIGNTIYFGEGSWLTVV.

The chain links TRBV10-2 to TRBJ2-1, with 7 bases that match TRBD1. CDR1 is WSHSY and CDR2 is SAAADI in the germline V gene. The CDR3 totals 11 residues. The junction had 8 bases not matched to a gene; V was cut back by 11 bases and J by 10 bases. The CDR3 sequence: CAVRQGGEQFF. The CDR3 DNA reads as TGCGCCGTAAGACAGGGCGGCGAGCAGTTCTTC.

This sequence joins TRBV7-9 and TRBJ2-3; 14 bases align to TRBD2. CDR1 is SEHNR, CDR2 FQNEAQ, per germline (reference sequence). The CDR3 totals 16 residues. V trimming: 7 bases; J trimming: 3 bases; junction bases outside the gene matches: 6. The CDR3 DNA reads as TGTGCCAGCACCCCGGGACTAGCGGGAGTAACAGATACGCAGTATTTT. It specifies CASTPGLAGVTDTQYF. Full variable domain (missing parts from reference TRBV7-9 and TRBJ2-3): DTGVSQNPRHKITKRGQNVTFRCDPISEHNRLYWYRQTLGQGPEFLTYFQNEAQLEKSRLLSDRFSAERPKGSFSTLEIQRTEQGDSAMYLCASTPGLAGVTDTQYFGPGTRLTVL.

This clone has ten or more counts. CDR3: CASGQGAQSGANVLTF. The CDR3 DNA sequence: TGTGCCAGCGGGCAGGGGGCTCAATCTGGGGCCAACGTCCTGACTTTC. The chain couples TRBV7-6 to TRBJ2-6, with 8 bases lining up with TRBD1. Germline V gene lookup returns CDR1 SGHVS and CDR2 FNYEAQ. The length of the CDR3 is 16 residues. Trimming took 8 bases from V and 1 from J; bases not matched to a gene: 7.

The chain carries TRBV7-3 and TRBJ2-5; 14 bases are shared with TRBD2. CDR3 length equals 15 residues. CDR1 and CDR2 (germline): SGHTA, FQGTGA. Unmatched junction bases numbered 4, after V lost 5 bases and J lost 5 bases. CDR3 coding DNA: TGTGCCAGCAGCCCGGGACTAGCGGGAGCGGAGACCCAGTACTTC. This codes for CASSPGLAGAETQYF.

The gene calls are TRBV5-6 and TRBJ1-4; D perhaps matches TRBD1 (6 bases). This CDR3 is built from 13 residues. The V gene's germline CDR1 is SGHDT and CDR2 YYEEEE. V lost 4 bases, J lost 8 bases, and 12 bases lay in between. CDR3 amino acids: CASSLGTGEKLFF. In DNA, the CDR3 is TGTGCCAGCAGCCTGGGAACAGGGGAAAAACTGTTTTTT. The entire variable domain, with the rest obtained from reference TRBV5-6 and TRBJ1-4, is as follows: DAGVTQSPTHLIKTRGQQVTLRCSPKSGHDTVSWYQQALGQGPQFIFQYYEEEERQRGNFPDRFSGHQFPNYSSELNVNALLLGDSALYLCASSLGTGEKLFFGSGTQLSVL.

CDR3 sequence: CASSLRDYSNEQFF. The CDR3 bases are TGCGCCAGCAGCCTCCGGGACTATTCCAATGAGCAGTTCTTC. The chain is built from TRBV5-1 and TRBJ2-1; 7 bases align to TRBD2. From germline, CDR1 is SGHRS and CDR2 YFSETQ. Trimming cost V 4 bases and J 6 bases; bases outside gene matches: 7. The CDR3 is 14 amino acids.

The chain has TRBV18 and TRBJ1-5, with 8 bases matching TRBD1. J was trimmed by 1 base and V by 3 bases; bases with no gene match: 5. CDR3 length equals 16 residues. Looked up from germline, CDR1 is KGHSH and CDR2 is LQKENI. CDR3 region: CASSPRGTGSNQPQHF. The CDR3 bases are TGTGCCAGCTCACCCAGGGGGACAGGCAGCAATCAGCCCCAGCATTTT.

This chain joins TRBV28 and TRBJ2-3; D uncertain. Germline CDR1 and CDR2: MDHEN and SYDVKM. V was trimmed by 7 bases and J by 2 bases, leaving 19 bases between them. There are 16 residues in the CDR3. The CDR3 region is CASTRRVVFSTDTQYF. The CDR3 coding sequence is TGTGCCAGCACCCGAAGGGTGGTCTTCTCCACAGATACGCAGTATTTT.

The V gene is TRBV9, the J gene TRBJ2-2, with D possibly matching TRBD1 (6 bases). The CDR3 has 18 residues. The V and J ends lost 1 base and 0 bases respectively, with 16 bases between them. In germline, CDR1 is SGDLS, CDR2 YYNGEE. The CDR3 sequence: CASSVPSDSHANTGELFF. The CDR3 bases are TGTGCCAGCAGCGTACCTTCGGACAGCCACGCGAACACCGGGGAGCTGTTTTTT.

This clone was detected once. The chain has TRBV18 and TRBJ2-7, with 9 bases that match TRBD2. The length of the CDR3 is 15 residues. Germline CDR1 KGHSH, CDR2 LQKENI. V trimming: 3 bases; J trimming: 3 bases; junction bases outside the gene matches: 6. The CDR3 protein is CASSPSGRPLYEQYF. The CDR3 DNA sequence: TGTGCCAGCTCACCCAGCGGGAGGCCCCTCTACGAGCAGTACTTC.

The CDR3, as DNA: TGTGCCAGCTCACCGCGGACGGCCCGGGGCTCCTACGAGCAGTACTTC. Protein sequence: CASSPRTARGSYEQYF. This chain links TRBV18 with TRBJ2-7; the D gene is possibly TRBD2 (5 bases). The CDR3 is 16 residues long. With 3 bases removed from V and 0 bases from J, the gap between germline ends came to 15 bases. Looked up from germline, CDR1 is KGHSH and CDR2 is LQKENI. The complete variable domain, with remaining parts taken from reference TRBV18 and TRBJ2-7, reads NAGVMQNPRHLVRRRGQEARLRCSPMKGHSHVYWYRQLPEEGLKFMVYLQKENIIDESGMPKERFSAEFPKEGPSILRIQQVVRGDSAAYFCASSPRTARGSYEQYFGPGTRLTVT.

J is TRBJ1-4 and V is TRBV7-2, with D maybe TRBD1 (5 bases). The V gene lost 6 bases and the J gene lost 2 bases, with 13 bases spanning the gap. Germline lookup yields CDR1 SGHTA and CDR2 FQGNSA. The CDR3 loop spans 15 amino acids. In nucleotides, the CDR3 is TGTGCCAGCAGGGGGGATGATACGACTAATGAAAAACTGTTTTTT. Its protein product is CASRGDDTTNEKLFF.

This clone was observed a single time. J is TRBJ2-1 and V is TRBV7-3; D call uncertain. There are 13 residues in the CDR3. Trimming removed 5 bases from V and 5 bases from J, with 10 bases in between. CDR1 and CDR2 (germline): SGHTA, FQGTGA. In nucleotides, the CDR3 is TGTGCCAGCAGCCTACCCCCCAACAATGAGCAGTTCTTC. The encoded protein is CASSLPPNNEQFF.

The chain combines TRBV6-1 with TRBJ2-5, with TRBD2 matching over 12 bases. CDR3 length: 18 residues. The germline CDR1 and CDR2 sequences are MNHNS and SASEGT. After removal of 4 bases from V and 5 bases from J, the junction contained 14 bases not matched to a gene. CDR3: CASSGRQGGGLAGETQYF. CDR3 coding DNA: TGTGCCAGCAGTGGCCGACAGGGTGGAGGACTAGCGGGGGAGACCCAGTACTTC.

This clone was found once. The chain employs TRBV5-1 and TRBJ1-1; D uncertain. The germline gives CDR1 SGHRS, CDR2 YFSETQ. CDR3 length equals 16 residues. V lost 5 bases and J 1 base, leaving 18 bases between the germline ends. CDR3 residues: CASRPGEVVANTEAFF. DNA for the CDR3: TGCGCCAGCAGGCCAGGCGAGGTGGTGGCGAACACTGAAGCTTTCTTT.

The rearrangement links TRBV5-6 to TRBJ2-1, with 8 bases fitting TRBD2. This CDR3 region has 14 residues. Germline V CDR1 and CDR2: SGHDT, YYEEEE. With V trimmed by 0 bases and J by 7 bases, 3 bases remained unmatched. CDR3 amino acids: CASSLVQRENEQFF. CDR3 DNA sequence: TGTGCCAGCAGCTTGGTCCAGCGGGAGAATGAGCAGTTCTTC.

The rearrangement joins TRBV5-1 to TRBJ2-5; D perhaps matches TRBD2 (6 bases). Deletions cut 4 bases from V and 0 bases from J, with 10 bases between. The germline V gene has CDR1 SGHRS and CDR2 YFSETQ. The CDR3 loop spans 14 amino acids. CDR3 in DNA: TGCGCCAGCAGCGTTAGCGGAAACCAAGAGACCCAGTACTTC. This translates into CASSVSGNQETQYF.